This T cell receptor (beta chain) was documented in a study of blood T cell repertoires in COVID-19 (dated by TCRdb to about 2020). Study-level background: Samples from collaborators originated in the United States, Italy and Spain and spanned both the acute and convalescent phases of COVID-19. The samples were drawn from the first 160 participants of the ongoing ImmuneRACE study and from 1,254 subjects provided by 6 global collaborators. Deeply sampled blood TCRbeta repertoires from subjects exposed to, actively infected with, or recovered from COVID-19 were included in the dataset. The material from the prospective study consisted of cDNA or gDNA derived from T cells, B-cell-depleted T cells, or PBMCs. The sample metadata nearly always contained a de-identified subject ID, COVID-19 status, age in years and sex. Where HLA class I and class II types were available, the types were taken from metadata supplied by the sample provider, not from assay-based typing. The repertoires were released in a freely available public database meant as a resource for research on the immune response to SARS-CoV-2.

The immunoSEQ Assay, a bias-controlled multiplex PCR, was used to amplify TCRbeta CDR3 regions from genomic DNA. For the original study's pipeline: The number of nucleated cells in each sample was estimated from the amplification of reference gene primers within the assay. To quantify the absolute abundance of each unique TCRbeta CDR3 rearrangement, sequence reads were collapsed and filtered. For each sample, productive Simpson clonality was calculated as the square root of Simpson's diversity index across productive rearrangements. Sourced from immuneACCESS, this table was stored by TCRdb with only in-frame sequences that have V and J called. A share of the clones is absent; for the studies checked, an unresolved V gene accounts for under half, and the remainder has no known explanation. The V and J calls and clone size come from that table; D and trimming were worked out from the DNA. The table for this sample lists 200,000 or so clones; 85% to 90% of them were counted only once. The ten largest clones represent 3% to 4% of the sample.

Enrolling through a virtual design, the prospective study's participants ranged in age from roughly 18 to 89 years and lived across around 25 United States geographic areas. In the prospective study, cohorts were assigned on the basis of participant-reported clinical history obtained from a screening survey and a study questionnaire. In the prospective study, whole blood, serum and a nasopharyngeal or oropharyngeal swab were collected from each participant by mobile phlebotomists. Participants in the prospective study had the option to provide additional blood draws and questionnaires over a 2-month period. Blood samples from the prospective study were shipped frozen or at room temperature prior to DNA extraction. Study-level results and caveats: The amount of clinical and demographic metadata varied by source and participant and was provided uncurated.

This clone is a singleton in its sample. The specificity of this receptor is unknown. No base-level quality is on record; no much larger clone is a single base apart. The CDR3 measures 16 amino acids from cysteine to phenylalanine. Just the 48-base CDR3 DNA is kept, in frame starting at base 1. V loses 1 base at its end and J loses 0 bases; junction bases beyond the gene matches: 2. The germline V gene (reference sequence) sets CDR1 to PRHDT and CDR2 to FYEKMQ. The TCR comes from a woman aged 18 to 35 in a cohort exposed to, infected with or recovered from COVID-19 (not recorded which). Sequencing was carried out using PBMCs or T cells enriched from blood (not recorded which). The V and J segments used are TRBV13 and TRBJ2-3, and TRBD1 aligns with 9 junction nucleotides. The sequenced DNA is TGTGCCAGCAGCTTAGCCGACAGGGGGAGCACAGATACGCAGTATTTT. Translated, this is CASSLADRGSTDTQYF.